This T cell receptor beta chain derives from a study of blood T cell repertoires in COVID-19. Study details: From the United States, Italy and Spain came samples of acute and convalescent COVID-19. The analysed material was cDNA or gDNA that came from T cells, B-cell-depleted T cells, or PBMCs.

In the source study's methods: Estimation of nucleated cell counts was performed using reference gene primer amplification. This table comes from immunoSEQ multiplex PCR, and its TCRdb copy is limited to in-frame clones, with some not included. V and J calls and clone size are as listed in that table; D and trimming were resolved from the DNA. The sample records about 180,000 clones, about 80% being singletons. Germline lookup yields CDR1 SGHVS and CDR2 FQNEAQ. The CDR3 runs to 15 residues. The V gene lost 2 bases and the J gene lost 3 bases, with 10 bases spanning the gap. The TCR sequence derives from a woman in her 70s with acute or convalescent COVID-19. The chain recombines TRBV7-8 with TRBJ1-4; D is uncertain. Sequencing was carried out using peripheral blood. In DNA form, the CDR3 reads TGTGCCAGCAGCTTATTCCGGGAACCTAATGAAAAACTGTTTTTT. Protein: CASSLFREPNEKLFF. Variable domain in full (rest from reference TRBV7-8 and TRBJ1-4): GAGVSQSPRYKVAKRGQDVALRCDPISGHVSLFWYQQALGQGPEFLTYFQNEAQLDKSGLPSDRFFAERPEGSVSTLKIQRTQQEDSAVYLCASSLFREPNEKLFFGSGTQLSVL.